The clone carrying this T cell receptor beta chain has at least ten counts. CDR3 length: 14 amino acids. The J segment lost 2 bases and the V segment lost 5 bases, leaving 6 bases of the junction unmatched. Germline V lookup: CDR1 MNHNS, CDR2 SASEGT. This entry belongs to a study of CD8 T cells in ankylosing spondylitis. TCRdb called the 5' RACE reads again in MiXCR, with one record for every CDR3 protein. The repertoire includes about 240,000 distinct CDR3 sequences, approximately 9% of them detected once, and under 7.5% sits in the top ten. The clonotype originates from a male donor with ankylosing spondylitis or in good health (not recorded which). The sample comprised blood, either unsorted or a sorted T cell fraction (not recorded which). The J gene is TRBJ2-7, the V gene TRBV6-1; TRBD1 aligns across 7 bases. CDR3 sequence reads: CASSRGTEAYEQYF. CDR3 nucleotide sequence: TGTGCCAGCAGTAGGGGGACAGAAGCCTACGAGCAGTACTTC.